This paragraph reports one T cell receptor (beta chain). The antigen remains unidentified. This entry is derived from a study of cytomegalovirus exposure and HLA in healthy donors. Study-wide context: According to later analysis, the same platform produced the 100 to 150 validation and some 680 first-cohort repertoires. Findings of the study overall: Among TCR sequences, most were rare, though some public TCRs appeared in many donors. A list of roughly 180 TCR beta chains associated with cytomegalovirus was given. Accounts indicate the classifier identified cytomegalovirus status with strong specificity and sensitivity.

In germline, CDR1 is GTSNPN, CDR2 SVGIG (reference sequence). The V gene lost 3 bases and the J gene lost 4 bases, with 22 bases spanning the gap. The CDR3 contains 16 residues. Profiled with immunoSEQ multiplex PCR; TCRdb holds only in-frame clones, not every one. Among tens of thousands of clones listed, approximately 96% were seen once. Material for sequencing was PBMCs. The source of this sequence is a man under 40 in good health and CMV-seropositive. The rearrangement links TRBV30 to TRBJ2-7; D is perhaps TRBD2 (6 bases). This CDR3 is CAWRGARRDGGYEQYF. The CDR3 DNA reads TGTGCCTGGAGGGGTGCTCGGCGGGATGGGGGGTACGAGCAGTACTTC.